The 18 T cell receptor beta chains below were found in one sample sequenced in a study of blood T cell repertoires in COVID-19. Clones were sequenced by immunoSEQ multiplex PCR, and TCRdb holds only the in-frame ones, with some missing. The table records some 490,000 clones, 88% of them present only once. Source material: PBMCs or T cells enriched from blood (not recorded which). These receptors all stem from a woman aged 55-69 years who had recovered from COVID-19.

This rearrangement joins TRBV14 to TRBJ2-5, with D tentatively TRBD1 (6 bases). CDR3 length equals 15 residues. V lost 0 bases and J 2 bases, leaving 10 bases between the germline ends. From germline, CDR1 is SGHDN and CDR2 FVKESK. The CDR3, as DNA: TGTGCCAGCAGCCAAGATCAGGGGCAACAAGAGACCCAGTACTTC. Amino acids: CASSQDQGQQETQYF. The full variable domain, its missing parts supplied by reference TRBV14 and TRBJ2-5, is EAGVTQFPSHSVIEKGQTVTLRCDPISGHDNLYWYRRVMGKEIKFLLHFVKESKQDESGMPNNRFLAERTGGTYSTLKVQPAELEDSGVYFCASSQDQGQQETQYFGPGTRLLVL.

The chain couples TRBV19 to TRBJ2-4, with 7 bases matching TRBD2. Germline loops: CDR1 LNHDA, CDR2 SQIVND (reference sequence). The CDR3 spans 17 residues. Trimming took 5 bases from V and 1 from J; bases not matched to a gene: 11. The CDR3 sequence is CASSSRTSGTAKNIQYF. Written as DNA, the CDR3 is TGTGCCAGTAGTTCCCGGACTAGTGGGACGGCCAAAAACATTCAGTACTTC.

The gene calls are TRBV9 and TRBJ1-2; 11 bases fit TRBD1. Germline V gene sequence: CDR1 SGDLS, CDR2 YYNGEE. With V trimmed by 6 bases and J by 7 bases, 5 bases remained unmatched. The CDR3 is 13 residues long. CDR3 coding DNA: TGTGCCAGCACAGGACAGGGGGCGCGTGGCTACACCTTC. It encodes CASTGQGARGYTF.

The V and J genes are TRBV5-6 and TRBJ2-5; the match to TRBD2 covers 8 bases. The CDR3 runs 15 residues. CDR1 is SGHDT, CDR2 YYEEEE, per germline. V shed 0 bases, J shed 4 bases, and the junction held 5 bases outside the gene matches. CDR3 sequence (DNA): TGTGCCAGCAGCTTGGATAGCGGGGAAGGAGAGACCCAGTACTTC. Translated: CASSLDSGEGETQYF.

A note on this clone: The sample holds other DNA sequences that translate to the same CDR3. The V call is TRBV5-1, the J call TRBJ2-5; TRBD2 matches 9 bases. V shed 4 bases, J shed 0 bases, and the junction held 1 base outside the gene matches. The CDR3 is 14 residues long. The germline V gene encodes CDR1 SGHRS and CDR2 YFSETQ. CDR3 in amino acids: CASSLAGYQETQYF. The CDR3 DNA sequence: TGCGCCAGCAGCCTAGCGGGGTACCAAGAGACCCAGTACTTC.

The chain combines TRBV30 with TRBJ1-1, with D maybe TRBD1 (5 bases). Germline CDR1 and CDR2: GTSNPN and SVGIG (reference sequence). V was cut by 0 bases and J by 0 bases, with 8 bases left in between. CDR3 length: 14 residues. CDR3 nucleotides: TGTGCCTGGAGTGTAAAGGGGATGAACACTGAAGCTTTCTTT. As protein: CAWSVKGMNTEAFF.

Comment on this clone: Other DNA variants within this sample encode the same CDR3. The V and J genes are TRBV5-1 and TRBJ2-3, with 13 bases fitting TRBD2. V shed 1 base and J 6 bases; nucleotides not matched to a gene: 5. This CDR3 region has 16 residues. Germline V gene lookup returns CDR1 SGHRS and CDR2 YFSETQ. In nucleotides, the CDR3 is TGCGCCAGCAGCTTGACTAGCGGGGGGGCCGCCGATACGCAGTATTTT. Translation gives CASSLTSGGAADTQYF.

About this clone: In the same sample, other DNA sequences code for this CDR3. The chain has TRBV7-8 and TRBJ1-2; D is undetermined. Per the germline V gene, CDR1 is SGHVS and CDR2 is FQNEAQ. Trimming removed 1 base at V and 2 bases at J, with 5 bases between. This CDR3 region has 13 residues. CDR3 residues: CASSLGGNYGYTF. The CDR3 DNA reads TGTGCCAGCAGCTTAGGCGGAAACTATGGCTACACCTTC.

V is TRBV18 and J is TRBJ2-7; D not resolved. The CDR3 runs 13 residues. The V end lost 4 bases, the J end lost 4 bases, and 11 bases lay between the germline ends. The germline CDR1 and CDR2 sequences are KGHSH and LQKENI. The CDR3 region is CASSRDSMYEQYV. Written as DNA, the CDR3 is TGTGCCAGCTCACGAGACTCAATGTACGAGCAGTACGTC.

This clone was detected a few times. The rearrangement links TRBV4-1 to TRBJ2-7; D unresolved. Trimming left V 0 bases short and J 5 bases short, with 11 bases between. This CDR3 region has 14 residues. Germline values: CDR1 MGHRA, CDR2 YSYEKL. Here the CDR3 reads CASSQDQAINEQYF. CDR3 DNA sequence: TGCGCCAGCAGCCAAGATCAAGCGATCAACGAGCAGTACTTC.

This sequence joins TRBV11-2 and TRBJ2-7; D is perhaps TRBD1 (5 bases). Germline CDR1 and CDR2: SGHAT and FQNNGV. Trimming stripped 4 bases from V and 1 base from J, with 14 bases between. The CDR3 has 15 amino acids. The CDR3 protein is CASSYMVQASYEQYF. In DNA, the CDR3 is TGTGCCAGCAGCTATATGGTACAGGCGTCCTACGAGCAGTACTTC.

The gene calls are TRBV6-5 and TRBJ2-7; a weak D match, TRBD2 (6 bases). The V gene lost 6 bases and the J gene lost 3 bases, with 15 bases spanning the gap. CDR1 is MNHEY and CDR2 is SVGAGI in the germline V gene. This CDR3 spans 14 amino acids. CDR3 coding DNA: TGTGCCAGCAGACCCGGGGGTTTACGCTACGAGCAGTACTTC. Amino acid sequence: CASRPGGLRYEQYF.

This sequence joins TRBV5-6 and TRBJ2-3; 13 positions match TRBD2. V was clipped by 0 bases and J by 1 base; unmatched bases: 8. CDR1 and CDR2 from the germline V gene are SGHDT and YYEEEE. This CDR3 has 19 residues. CDR3 amino acids: CASSLGTSGGALGTDTQYF. DNA of the CDR3: TGTGCCAGCAGCTTGGGCACTAGCGGGGGGGCCCTAGGCACAGATACGCAGTATTTT.

The DNA of the CDR3 is TGTGCCAGCAACCCGACAGGGGGCACAGATACGCAGTATTTT. This codes for CASNPTGGTDTQYF. The chain recombines TRBV5-4 with TRBJ2-3; 8 positions match TRBD1. Germline CDR1 SGHNT, CDR2 YYREEE (reference sequence). Trimming took 6 bases from V and 1 from J; bases not matched to a gene: 4. The CDR3 sequence is 14 residues long. Full variable domain (missing parts from reference TRBV5-4 and TRBJ2-3): ETGVTQSPTHLIKTRGQQVTLRCSSQSGHNTVSWYQQALGQGPQFIFQYYREEENGRGNFPPRFSGLQFPNYSSELNVNALELDDSALYLCASNPTGGTDTQYFGPGTRLTVL.

The chain links TRBV6-5 to TRBJ1-1; D is undetermined. V lost 7 bases, J lost 0 bases, and 9 bases lay in between. Germline values: CDR1 MNHEY, CDR2 SVGAGI. The CDR3 length is 13 residues. CDR3 amino acids: CASTSTVNTEAFF. The DNA of the CDR3 is TGTGCCAGCACCTCTACAGTGAACACTGAAGCTTTCTTT.

V is TRBV27 and J is TRBJ1-1; the D gene is possibly TRBD1 (5 bases). CDR3 length: 16 residues. The germline CDR1 and CDR2 sequences are MNHEY and SMNVEV (reference sequence). The V end lost 7 bases, the J end lost 5 bases, and 23 bases lay between the germline ends. CDR3 sequence (DNA): TGTGCCAGCACCAAACCCCCCCTCAACAGGAGAACTGAAGCTTTCTTT. Protein product: CASTKPPLNRRTEAFF.

Here the CDR3 reads CSVRQGTGNTGELFF. CDR3 DNA: TGCAGCGTGAGGCAGGGGACAGGGAACACCGGGGAGCTGTTTTTT. This rearrangement joins TRBV29-1 to TRBJ2-2; the match to TRBD1 covers 8 bases. This CDR3 is built from 15 residues. Trimming took 6 bases from V and 1 from J; bases not matched to a gene: 7. Germline loops: CDR1 SQVTM, CDR2 ANQGSEA.

This clone was seen a single time. The V and J genes are TRBV5-6 and TRBJ1-1; perhaps TRBD1 as D (6 bases). Germline V gives CDR1 SGHDT, CDR2 YYEEEE. The CDR3 covers 15 residues. V dropped 0 bases and J dropped 3 bases, with 12 bases sitting between them. The DNA of the CDR3 is TGTGCCAGCAGCTTGGGACGCAGGGGCGACACTGAAGCTTTCTTT. Protein product: CASSLGRRGDTEAFF. Full variable domain (rest looked up from reference TRBV5-6 and TRBJ1-1): DAGVTQSPTHLIKTRGQQVTLRCSPKSGHDTVSWYQQALGQGPQFIFQYYEEEERQRGNFPDRFSGHQFPNYSSELNVNALLLGDSALYLCASSLGRRGDTEAFFGQGTRLTVV.